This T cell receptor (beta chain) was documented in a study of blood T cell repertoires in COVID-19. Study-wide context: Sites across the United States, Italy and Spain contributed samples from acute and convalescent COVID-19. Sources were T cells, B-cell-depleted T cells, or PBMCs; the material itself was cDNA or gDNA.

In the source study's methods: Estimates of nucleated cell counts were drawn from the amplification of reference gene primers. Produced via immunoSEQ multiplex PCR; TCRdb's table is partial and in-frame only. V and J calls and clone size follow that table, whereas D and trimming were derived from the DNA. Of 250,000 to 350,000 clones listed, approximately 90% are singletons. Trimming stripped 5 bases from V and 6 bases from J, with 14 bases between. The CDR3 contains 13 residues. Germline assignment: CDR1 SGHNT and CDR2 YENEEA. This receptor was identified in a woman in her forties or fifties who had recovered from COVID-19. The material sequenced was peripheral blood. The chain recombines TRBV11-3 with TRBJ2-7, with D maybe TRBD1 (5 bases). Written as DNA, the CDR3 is TGTGCCAGCAGCGCGACAGTTATAGGCGAGCAGTACTTC. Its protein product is CASSATVIGEQYF. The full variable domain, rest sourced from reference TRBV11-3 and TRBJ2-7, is EAGVVQSPRYKIIEKKQPVAFWCNPISGHNTLYWYLQNLGQGPELLIRYENEEAVDDSQLPKDRFSAERLKGVDSTLKIQPAELGDSAVYLCASSATVIGEQYFGPGTRLTVT.